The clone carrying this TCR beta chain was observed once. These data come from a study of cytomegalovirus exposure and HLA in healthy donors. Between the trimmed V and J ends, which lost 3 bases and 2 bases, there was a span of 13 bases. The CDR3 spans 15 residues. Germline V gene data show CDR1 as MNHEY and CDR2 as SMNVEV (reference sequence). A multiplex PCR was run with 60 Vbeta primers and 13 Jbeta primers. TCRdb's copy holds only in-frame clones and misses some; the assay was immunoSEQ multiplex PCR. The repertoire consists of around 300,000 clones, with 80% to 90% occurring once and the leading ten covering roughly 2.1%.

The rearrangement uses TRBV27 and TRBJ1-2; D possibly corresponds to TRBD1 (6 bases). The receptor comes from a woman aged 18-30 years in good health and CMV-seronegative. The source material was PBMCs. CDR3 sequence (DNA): TGTGCCAGCAGTTTTTCCAGGGGCCGGAACTATGGCTACACCTTC. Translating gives CASSFSRGRNYGYTF.